These 3 T cell receptor beta chains were sequenced from one sample in a study of metastatic and nonmetastatic thyroid tumors. The entire patient cohort was treatment-naive prior to thyroid surgery. With MiXCR, TCRdb reprocessed the PCR reads. The table lists around 59,000 clones, 15% to 20% of them singletons. Source material: blood. These receptors were taken from a male donor with papillary thyroid cancer or a benign thyroid nodule (not recorded which). Some clones in this sample may be carry-over from other donors' samples.

This clone was observed at least ten times. V and J are TRBV7-2 and TRBJ2-7; D gene ambiguous. Germline V gene data show CDR1 as SGHTA and CDR2 as FQGNSA. V was cut by 0 bases and J by 4 bases, with 10 bases left in between. CDR3 length: 14 residues. The CDR3 bases are TGTGCCAGCAGCTTAGCCGGCCATGATTACGAGCAGTACGTC. This codes for CASSLAGHDYEQYV.

The chain joins TRBV7-3 to TRBJ2-1; no clear D gene. CDR3 length: 14 residues. The ends were cut back, 1 base at V and 5 bases at J, with 9 bases in the middle. The germline V gene has CDR1 SGHTA and CDR2 FQGTGA. The CDR3, as DNA: TGTGCCAGCAGCTTAAGTGGCAACCACAATGAGCAGTTCTTC. It codes for CASSLSGNHNEQFF.

This clone was seen at least ten times. The CDR3 DNA follows: TGTGCCAGCAGCCTAACGACAGGGGCCTACGAGCAGTACTTC. Its protein is CASSLTTGAYEQYF. The J gene is TRBJ2-7, the V gene TRBV7-8, with 8 bases identical to TRBD1. CDR3 size: 14 residues. Germline CDR1 and CDR2: SGHVS and FQNEAQ. After removal of 5 bases from V and 2 bases from J, the junction contained 5 bases not matched to a gene. Drawing the rest from reference TRBV7-8 and TRBJ2-7, the complete variable domain is GAGVSQSPRYKVAKRGQDVALRCDPISGHVSLFWYQQALGQGPEFLTYFQNEAQLDKSGLPSDRFFAERPEGSVSTLKIQRTQQEDSAVYLCASSLTTGAYEQYFGPGTRLTVT.